The rows below give T cell receptor beta chains drawn from one sample of a study of blood T cell repertoires in COVID-19. The protocol was immunoSEQ multiplex PCR, while the TCRdb copy is restricted to in-frame clones and leaves out a portion. The sample yields under 100,000 clones, around 80% seen once. Sequenced input: peripheral blood. The receptors were gathered from a woman of 80 years or more with active or convalescent COVID-19. Each CDR3 is given with its conserved first and last residue. Each record gives: clone size, D gene, CDR3 length, J gene, V gene, CDR3 protein, CDR3 DNA. D genes are given only for firm matches. A clone size is listed for some rows: how often the clone was seen (once, few, many), or a class if it is expanded.

clone_size: -
d_call: TRBD1
cdr3_length: 13
j_call: TRBJ1-2
v_call: TRBV27
cdr3_aa: CASSLGQGGRRTF
cdr3_nt: TGTGCCAGCAGTCTAGGACAGGGTGGGAGAAGAACCTTC

clone_size: -
d_call: -
cdr3_length: 12
j_call: TRBJ2-1
v_call: TRBV10-3
cdr3_aa: CAIRSVSNEQFF
cdr3_nt: TGTGCCATCAGGAGTGTCTCCAATGAGCAGTTCTTC

clone_size: -
d_call: -
cdr3_length: 13
j_call: TRBJ1-1
v_call: TRBV2
cdr3_aa: CASSDEGWAEAFF
cdr3_nt: TGTGCCAGCAGTGACGAGGGTTGGGCTGAAGCTTTCTTT

clone_size: -
d_call: -
cdr3_length: 11
j_call: TRBJ2-7
v_call: TRBV7-2
cdr3_aa: CASSHSYEQYF
cdr3_nt: TGTGCCAGCAGCCACTCCTACGAGCAGTACTTC

clone_size: -
d_call: TRBD2
cdr3_length: 15
j_call: TRBJ2-4
v_call: TRBV2
cdr3_aa: CASREGLAEKNIQYF
cdr3_nt: TGTGCCAGCAGGGAGGGACTAGCGGAGAAAAACATTCAGTACTTC

clone_size: -
d_call: -
cdr3_length: 15
j_call: TRBJ1-2
v_call: TRBV15
cdr3_aa: CATSPTGGGNYGYTF
cdr3_nt: TGTGCCACCAGCCCCACCGGGGGGGGTAACTATGGCTACACCTTC

clone_size: -
d_call: TRBD2
cdr3_length: 16
j_call: TRBJ2-7
v_call: TRBV27
cdr3_aa: CASRPDLAGENYEQYF
cdr3_nt: TGTGCCAGCAGACCCGATCTAGCGGGGGAGAACTACGAGCAGTACTTC

clone_size: -
d_call: -
cdr3_length: 14
j_call: TRBJ1-6
v_call: TRBV3-1/TRBV3-2
cdr3_aa: CASSQGRGNSPLHF
cdr3_nt: TGTGCCAGCAGCCAAGGGAGGGGTAATTCACCCCTCCACTTT

clone_size: -
d_call: -
cdr3_length: 19
j_call: TRBJ2-2
v_call: TRBV6-1
cdr3_aa: CASSEVNRPNDLETGELFF
cdr3_nt: TGTGCCAGCAGTGAAGTTAACAGGCCGAACGACTTGGAAACCGGGGAGCTGTTTTTT

clone_size: -
d_call: TRBD1
cdr3_length: 14
j_call: TRBJ1-1
v_call: TRBV5-4
cdr3_aa: CASTPGQTNTEAFF
cdr3_nt: TGTGCCAGCACCCCGGGACAGACGAACACTGAAGCTTTCTTT

clone_size: few
d_call: -
cdr3_length: 13
j_call: TRBJ1-1
v_call: TRBV5-1
cdr3_aa: CASSLSGNAEAFF
cdr3_nt: TGCGCCAGCAGCTTGTCAGGGAACGCTGAAGCTTTCTTT

clone_size: once
d_call: TRBD2
cdr3_length: 18
j_call: TRBJ2-6
v_call: TRBV7-9
cdr3_aa: CASSLWGSGDSGANVLTF
cdr3_nt: TGTGCCAGCAGCCTCTGGGGCAGCGGGGACTCTGGGGCCAACGTCCTGACTTTC

clone_size: few
d_call: -
cdr3_length: 14
j_call: TRBJ2-5
v_call: TRBV11-2
cdr3_aa: CASSLYRDQETQYF
cdr3_nt: TGTGCCAGCAGCTTATACAGGGATCAAGAGACCCAGTACTTC

clone_size: -
d_call: -
cdr3_length: 14
j_call: TRBJ1-1
v_call: TRBV6-5
cdr3_aa: CANSYGEGNTEAFF
cdr3_nt: TGTGCCAACAGTTACGGGGAGGGGAACACTGAAGCTTTCTTT

clone_size: -
d_call: TRBD1
cdr3_length: 17
j_call: TRBJ2-3
v_call: TRBV7-3
cdr3_aa: CASSSRAGRGYTDTQYF
cdr3_nt: TGTGCCAGCAGCTCCCGGGCTGGCAGGGGGTACACAGATACGCAGTATTTT

clone_size: -
d_call: TRBD1
cdr3_length: 14
j_call: TRBJ2-2
v_call: TRBV7-3
cdr3_aa: CASSSGQGTGELFF
cdr3_nt: TGTGCCAGCAGCTCGGGACAGGGGACCGGGGAGCTGTTTTTT

clone_size: -
d_call: TRBD1
cdr3_length: 15
j_call: TRBJ1-1
v_call: TRBV7-3
cdr3_aa: CASSRETGRNTEAFF
cdr3_nt: TGTGCCAGCAGCCGGGAGACAGGGAGGAACACTGAAGCTTTCTTT

clone_size: -
d_call: TRBD1
cdr3_length: 16
j_call: TRBJ1-1
v_call: TRBV7-9
cdr3_aa: CASSLLGQGTNTEAFF
cdr3_nt: TGTGCCAGCAGCCTCCTTGGACAGGGGACGAACACTGAAGCTTTCTTT

clone_size: -
d_call: TRBD2
cdr3_length: 13
j_call: TRBJ2-3
v_call: TRBV30
cdr3_aa: CAGGGVNSDTQYF
cdr3_nt: TGTGCCGGCGGGGGGGTAAACTCAGATACGCAGTATTTT

clone_size: -
d_call: -
cdr3_length: 17
j_call: TRBJ2-5
v_call: TRBV6-6
cdr3_aa: CASSPRGAATNQETQYF
cdr3_nt: TGTGCCAGCAGTCCCCGGGGAGCAGCCACCAACCAAGAGACCCAGTACTTC

clone_size: -
d_call: -
cdr3_length: 16
j_call: TRBJ2-5
v_call: TRBV7-2
cdr3_aa: CASSLTPFSGMETQYF
cdr3_nt: TGTGCCAGCAGCTTGACCCCCTTTTCCGGGATGGAGACCCAGTACTTC

clone_size: -
d_call: -
cdr3_length: 16
j_call: TRBJ1-2
v_call: TRBV6-5
cdr3_aa: CASSYYPEGGTDGYTF
cdr3_nt: TGTGCCAGCAGTTACTATCCCGAGGGCGGGACGGATGGCTACACCTTC

clone_size: -
d_call: TRBD1
cdr3_length: 17
j_call: TRBJ1-5
v_call: TRBV7-8
cdr3_aa: CASSMGTALTGNQPQHF
cdr3_nt: TGTGCCAGCAGCATGGGGACAGCACTAACTGGCAATCAGCCCCAGCATTTT